The T cell receptor (beta chain) described here comes from a study of graft-versus-host responses after intestinal transplantation. Unmatched junction bases numbered 1, after V lost 1 base and J lost 0 bases. The CDR3 covers 16 residues. Germline values: CDR1 SEHNR, CDR2 FQNEAQ (reference sequence). Here immunoSEQ multiplex PCR was the method, and the copy in TCRdb shows in-frame clones only, minus some. The repertoire holds about 39,000 clones, with 93% as singletons. In the case of this clone: The antigen is undetermined.

Sequencing was performed on unstimulated CD8+ T cells sorted from spleen or lymph node cells, taken before transplant. The receptor's source is a human donor who was the organ donor for an intestinal transplant. V and J are TRBV7-9 and TRBJ2-3; 10 bases agree with TRBD2. The CDR3 loop reads CASSLGTSGSTDTQYF. CDR3 nucleotide sequence: TGTGCCAGCAGCTTAGGGACTAGCGGTAGCACAGATACGCAGTATTTT.